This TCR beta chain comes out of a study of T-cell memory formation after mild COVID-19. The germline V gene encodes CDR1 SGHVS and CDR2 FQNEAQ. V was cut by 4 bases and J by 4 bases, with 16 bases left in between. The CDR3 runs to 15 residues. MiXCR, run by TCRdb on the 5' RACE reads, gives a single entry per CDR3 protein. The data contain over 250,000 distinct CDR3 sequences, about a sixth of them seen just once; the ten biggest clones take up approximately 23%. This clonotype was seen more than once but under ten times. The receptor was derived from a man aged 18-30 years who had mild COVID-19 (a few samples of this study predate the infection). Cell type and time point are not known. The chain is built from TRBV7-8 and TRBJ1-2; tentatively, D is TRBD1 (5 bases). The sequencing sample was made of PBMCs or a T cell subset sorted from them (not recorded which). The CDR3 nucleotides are TGTGCCAGCAGCTCGGGGGACCGGGTTTTCTATGGCTACACCTTC. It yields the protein CASSSGDRVFYGYTF.